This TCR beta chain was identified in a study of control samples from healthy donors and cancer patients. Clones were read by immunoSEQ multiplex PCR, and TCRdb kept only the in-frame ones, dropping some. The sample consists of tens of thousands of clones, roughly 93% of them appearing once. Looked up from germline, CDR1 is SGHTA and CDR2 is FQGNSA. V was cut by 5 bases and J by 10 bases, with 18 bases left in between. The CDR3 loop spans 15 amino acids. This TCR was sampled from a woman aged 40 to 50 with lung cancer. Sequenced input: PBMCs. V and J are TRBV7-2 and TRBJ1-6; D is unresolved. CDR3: CASSRTASFQSPLHF. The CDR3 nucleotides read TGTGCCAGCAGCCGGACGGCTAGTTTTCAATCACCCCTCCACTTT.